The rows below give T cell receptor beta chains drawn from one sample of a study of neoadjuvant anti-PD-1 for oral cavity cancer. Sequenced by immunoSEQ multiplex PCR; TCRdb stores in-frame clones only, minus some. The sample consists of over 5,500 clones, 55% to 75% of them appearing once. Sequencing was performed on PBMCs, taken before nivolumab (anti-PD-1) treatment. These receptors came from a person between 40 and 85 years old with oral cavity squamous cell carcinoma. The CDR3 runs from the conserved cysteine through the conserved F or W. D genes are given only for firm matches. A clone size is listed for some rows: how often the clone was seen (once, few, many), or a class if it is expanded.

13,.,TRBJ1-1,.,TRBV25-1,TGTGCCAGCACCCGGGGGTGGAACACTGAAGCTTTCTTT,CASTRGWNTEAFF
14,.,TRBJ2-2,few,TRBV19,TGTGCCAGTAGTATTAATAGAAACACCGGGGAGCTGTTTTTT,CASSINRNTGELFF
15,TRBD1,TRBJ1-2,.,TRBV13,TGTGCCAGCAGCTTAGGGTTGGGACAGGGACAGGGCTACACCTTC,CASSLGLGQGQGYTF
12,.,TRBJ2-7,.,TRBV29-1,TGCAGCGGGGGACACATGGCCGGGGAGCAGTACTTC,CSGGHMAGEQYF
17,.,TRBJ1-1,.,TRBV7-9,TGTGCCAGCACCTCAGATATTTATCAGGGCATGAACACTGAAGCTTTCTTT,CASTSDIYQGMNTEAFF
15,.,TRBJ1-6,few,TRBV10-3,TGTGCCATCAGTGAGTCTGTGGGGGAGAATTCACCCCTCCACTTT,CAISESVGENSPLHF
14,TRBD1,TRBJ1-2,.,TRBV19,TGTGCCAGCGAGACCTTGGACAGGCCGGGAGGCTACACCTTC,CASETLDRPGGYTF
13,.,TRBJ1-3,few,TRBV5-1,TGCGCCAGCACCGACAGCTCTGGAAACACCATATATTTT,CASTDSSGNTIYF
15,.,TRBJ1-1,.,TRBV11-2,TGTGCCAGCAGCATACCGCGTTGGGTCAACACTGAAGCTTTCTTT,CASSIPRWVNTEAFF
16,TRBD2,TRBJ2-5,.,TRBV9,TGTGCCAGCAGCGCGGGACTAGCGGGGGGCTTGGAGACCCAGTACTTC,CASSAGLAGGLETQYF
15,TRBD2,TRBJ2-1,once,TRBV15,TGTGCCACCGCCTCACTAGCGGGGGAGGTCAATGAGCAGTTCTTC,CATASLAGEVNEQFF
14,.,TRBJ2-7,few,TRBV18,TGTGCCAGCTCACCGTACACAGCGACCTACGAGCAGTACTTC,CASSPYTATYEQYF
12,.,TRBJ1-1,.,TRBV9,TGTGCCCCCGGTTGGCTGAACACTGAAGCTTTCTTT,CAPGWLNTEAFF
15,.,TRBJ1-5,.,TRBV2,TGTGCCAGCAGTGAGGGGGGGCGCGTATCTCAGCCCCAGCATTTT,CASSEGGRVSQPQHF
13,.,TRBJ1-2,few,TRBV28,TGTGCCACCAGGAGAGGCAGCGGCTATGGCTACACCTTC,CATRRGSGYGYTF
14,TRBD1,TRBJ1-4,.,TRBV7-2,TGTGCCAGCAGCCCCGGGACAGGGTCCGAAAAACTGTTTTTT,CASSPGTGSEKLFF
16,.,TRBJ2-7,.,TRBV9,TGTGCCAGCAGCCCTCACCCTGATCCCCCTCCCAACGAGCAGTACTTC,CASSPHPDPPPNEQYF